The 20 T cell receptor beta chains reported below all come from one sample, sequenced in a study of CD4 and CD8 cells across lung adenocarcinoma regions. TCRdb redid the calling of the PCR reads with MiXCR, one entry per CDR3 protein. Altogether more than 15,000 distinct CDR3 sequences are present, 46% being singletons, with the ten largest covering around 20%. Specimen: CD4+ T cells from the margin of a lung tumor. The receptors were gathered from a male donor with lung adenocarcinoma. The CD4 and CD8 labels of this study may be unreliable.

This clonotype has at least ten counts. The CDR3 loop reads CASSETASYEQYF. CDR3 nucleotide sequence: TGTGCCAGCAGTGAGACAGCCTCCTACGAGCAGTACTTC. The chain combines TRBV6-1 with TRBJ2-7, with TRBD1 as a possible D gene (5 bases). The V and J ends lost 3 bases and 0 bases respectively, with 6 bases between them. This CDR3 spans 13 amino acids. Germline V lookup: CDR1 MNHNS, CDR2 SASEGT.

This clonotype has ten or more counts. V is TRBV9 and J is TRBJ2-3, with D tentatively TRBD2 (5 bases). Germline V CDR1 and CDR2: SGDLS, YYNGEE. CDR3 length: 16 amino acids. Trimming cost V 2 bases and J 1 base, with 14 bases left between them. Written as DNA, the CDR3 is TGTGCCAGCAGCGTTAATGAGGGTCGCGGCACAGATACGCAGTATTTT. It translates to CASSVNEGRGTDTQYF.

This clonotype was counted once. The chain is built from TRBV10-1 and TRBJ2-1, with 14 bases matching TRBD2. The J call could be wrong; TRBJ2-5 is a better fit for the DNA end. The CDR3 length is 18 residues. Germline V gene data show CDR1 as WNHNN and CDR2 as SYGVQD (reference sequence). CDR3 nucleotides: TGCGCCAGCAGTGGGAGAGAACCGGGACTAGCGGGAGAAGAGACCCAGTACTTC. Translation: CASSGREPGLAGEETQYF.

This chain joins TRBV6-1 and TRBJ1-1; D is ambiguous. Trimming pared 6 bases from V and 1 base from J, leaving 12 bases between. The CDR3 spans 14 residues. The germline gives CDR1 MNHNS, CDR2 SASEGT. CDR3 loop: CASRSSGKNTEAFF. As DNA, the CDR3 is TGTGCCAGCAGGAGTTCGGGCAAGAACACTGAAGCTTTCTTT.

Details on this clonotype: Germline and junction disagree at one end, which may indicate a read error. The J gene is TRBJ2-6, the V gene TRBV6-4, with a tentative D call TRBD1 (5 bases). The germline CDR1 and CDR2 sequences are MRHNA and SNTAGT. The CDR3 covers 15 residues. The CDR3 DNA reads TGTGCCAGCAGGGGTGGGGCGCCAGGCTCCAACGTCCTGACCTTC. Amino acid sequence: CASRGGAPGSNVLTF.

The V call is TRBV6-1, the J call TRBJ2-3; D is perhaps TRBD2 (6 bases). Trimming removed 7 bases from V and 0 bases from J, with 11 bases in between. Germline CDR1 is MNHNS and CDR2 is SASEGT. This CDR3 contains 14 residues. The CDR3 loop reads CASNAGSSTDTQYF. CDR3 in DNA: TGTGCCAGCAACGCGGGGTCTAGCACAGATACGCAGTATTTT.

The chain links TRBV6-1 to TRBJ2-1; the D gene is possibly TRBD2 (6 bases). The DNA end favors TRBJ2-5, so the J call may be wrong. Per germline, CDR1 MNHNS and CDR2 SASEGT. The CDR3 contains 13 residues. The CDR3 spells CASSAEGLETQYF. CDR3 DNA: TGTGCCAGCAGTGCGGAGGGCCTAGAGACCCAGTACTTC.

The sample holds a few counts of this clonotype. This chain links TRBV27 with TRBJ2-5, with TRBD1 matching over 7 bases. The J call is in doubt because the DNA end fits TRBJ2-7 better. The CDR3 totals 13 residues. CDR1 and CDR2 (germline): MNHEY, SMNVEV (reference sequence). The CDR3 bases are TGTGCCAGCAGTTTGACAGGGCCCTACGAGCAGTACTTC. It translates to CASSLTGPYEQYF.

This clonotype was counted at least ten times. The V and J genes are TRBV20-1 and TRBJ2-3, with D perhaps matching TRBD1 (6 bases). Germline values: CDR1 DFQATT, CDR2 SNEGSKA (reference sequence). Trimming took 3 bases from V and 0 from J, leaving 7 bases between them. The CDR3 length is 13 residues. CDR3 in DNA: TGCAGTGCTAGGGACAGCAGCACAGATACGCAGTATTTT. This translates into CSARDSSTDTQYF.

This clonotype came up many times. In nucleotides, the CDR3 is TGTGCCAGCAGAAAACAGGACCGCTACGAGCAGTACTTC. Translated, it gives CASRKQDRYEQYF. The rearrangement joins TRBV28 to TRBJ2-7; D is perhaps TRBD1 (5 bases). Trimming took off 6 bases at V and 3 bases at J, with 12 bases between the two ends. CDR3 length: 13 amino acids. CDR1 and CDR2 (germline): MDHEN, SYDVKM.

This clonotype was recorded many times. The chain combines TRBV20-1 with TRBJ2-1, with 7 positions matching TRBD2. V was clipped by 2 bases and J by 5 bases; unmatched bases: 9. From germline, CDR1 is DFQATT and CDR2 SNEGSKA (reference sequence). CDR3 size: 15 residues. The DNA of the CDR3 is TGCAGTGCTAGACAACCGGGACTATCTCACAATGAGCAGTTCTTC. Protein product: CSARQPGLSHNEQFF.

By share of the sample, this clonotype is medium-sized. This rearrangement joins TRBV6-5 to TRBJ2-1; D possibly corresponds to TRBD2 (6 bases). V lost 7 bases and J 8 bases, leaving 15 bases between the germline ends. CDR1 is MNHEY and CDR2 is SVGAGI in the germline V gene. The CDR3 length is 13 residues. CDR3 region: CASMGWRGYEQFF. The CDR3 DNA reads TGTGCCAGCATGGGATGGAGGGGTTATGAGCAGTTCTTC.

In its sample, this clonotype was seen many times. The J gene is TRBJ1-1, the V gene TRBV6-1; TRBD1 aligns across 7 bases. Germline V gene data show CDR1 as MNHNS and CDR2 as SASEGT. The trim removed 6 bases at V and 5 bases at J, leaving 12 bases unmatched. The length of the CDR3 is 15 residues. The CDR3 region has the DNA TGTGCCAGCAGGACAGGGCCTCAATTTTGGACTGAAGCTTTCTTT. Its protein is CASRTGPQFWTEAFF.

Many counts were recorded for this clonotype. This CDR3 is CASSETWTGGYEQYF. The CDR3 DNA follows: TGCGCCAGCAGTGAGACTTGGACAGGGGGCTACGAGCAGTACTTC. The rearrangement uses TRBV10-2 and TRBJ2-7, with 10 bases identical to TRBD1. This CDR3 spans 15 amino acids. V trimming: 2 bases; J trimming: 3 bases; junction bases outside the gene matches: 4. CDR1 and CDR2 from the germline V gene are WSHSY and SAAADI.

This clonotype was seen a few times. This chain connects TRBV6-1 to TRBJ2-1; 7 bases agree with TRBD2. The last part of the DNA fits TRBJ2-4 better; the J call may be wrong. The CDR3 covers 15 residues. Germline assignment: CDR1 MNHNS and CDR2 SASEGT. The chain's CDR3 is CASSEMASGRDTQYF. The CDR3 region has the DNA TGTGCCAGCAGTGAAATGGCTAGCGGCAGAGACACTCAGTACTTC.

The V gene is TRBV6-5, the J gene TRBJ2-3; 7 positions agree with TRBD1. Trimming took 2 bases from V and 0 from J; bases not matched to a gene: 2. This CDR3 region has 15 residues. CDR1 and CDR2 (germline): MNHEY, SVGAGI. As DNA, the CDR3 is TGTGCCAGCAGTTACCGGGACAGAAGCACAGATACGCAGTATTTT. It specifies CASSYRDRSTDTQYF.

Points on this clonotype: No DNA is shown, since the ends of the CDR3 on it are uncertain; the CDR3 is the one TCRdb lists. V and J are TRBV27 and TRBJ2-3. The CDR3 has 16 amino acids, counting both end residues. CDR1 MNHEY and CDR2 SMNVEV come from the germline V gene (reference sequence). CDR3: CASSLVGPGATNTQYF.

For this clonotype: The junction and the germline gene differ at one end; a read error may be behind it. The chain carries TRBV6-1 and TRBJ2-3; D is unclear. Germline assignment: CDR1 MNHNS and CDR2 SASEGT. The CDR3 is 15 residues long. The CDR3, as DNA: TGTGCCAGCGGCGAGGCTAAGGCAGCCAAAGATATTCAGTACTTT. Translating it yields CASGEAKAAKDIQYF.

The chain uses TRBV6-1 and TRBJ2-7; a weak D match, TRBD2 (6 bases). Deletions cut 3 bases from V and 2 bases from J, with 11 bases between. Germline V gene data show CDR1 as MNHNS and CDR2 as SASEGT. This CDR3 region has 14 residues. The CDR3 DNA sequence: TGTGCCAGCAGTGACAGCGGGCGGACCTACGAGCAGTACTTC. The encoded protein is CASSDSGRTYEQYF.

This clonotype appeared many times. The J gene is TRBJ2-5, the V gene TRBV4-1, with D perhaps TRBD2 (6 bases). The CDR3 contains 14 residues. V was shortened by 4 bases and J by 5 bases, with 14 bases between the two germline ends. Germline CDR1 MGHRA, CDR2 YSYEKL. The CDR3 coding sequence is TGCGCCAGCAGCCCGAGACTAGATGGTGAGACCCAGTACTTC. This codes for CASSPRLDGETQYF.